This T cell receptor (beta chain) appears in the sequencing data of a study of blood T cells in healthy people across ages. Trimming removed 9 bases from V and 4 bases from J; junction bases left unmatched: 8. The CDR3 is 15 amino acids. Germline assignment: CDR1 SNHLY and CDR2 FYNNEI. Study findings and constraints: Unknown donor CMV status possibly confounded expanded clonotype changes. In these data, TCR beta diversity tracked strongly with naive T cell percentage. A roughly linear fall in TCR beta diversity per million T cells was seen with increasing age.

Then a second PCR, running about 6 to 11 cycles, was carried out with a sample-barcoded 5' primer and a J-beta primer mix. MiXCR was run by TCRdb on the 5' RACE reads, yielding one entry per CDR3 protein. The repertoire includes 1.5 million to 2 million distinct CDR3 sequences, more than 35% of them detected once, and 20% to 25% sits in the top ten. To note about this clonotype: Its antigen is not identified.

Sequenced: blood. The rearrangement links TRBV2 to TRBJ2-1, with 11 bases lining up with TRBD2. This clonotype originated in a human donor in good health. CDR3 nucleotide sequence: TGTGCCAGTGCAAGAGTAGCGGGGGGGTACAATGAGCAGTTCTTC. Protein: CASARVAGGYNEQFF.